This T cell receptor (beta chain) is from a study of CD8+CD57+ T cells in acquired aplastic anemia. For the study at large: Healthy CD8+ samples averaged approximately 11 million reads. Study observations and caveats: Shared by patients and controls, around 27 CD8+ CDR3s were abundant in patients.

Genomic DNA acted as the template from which TCR beta VDJ combination and CDR3 sequence profiling were carried out. TCRdb re-derived calls from the reads in MiXCR, one entry per CDR3 protein. The sample has about 210,000 distinct CDR3 sequences; approximately 60% are singletons. The CDR3 length is 14 residues. Trimming took off 0 bases at V and 7 bases at J, with 10 bases between the two ends. Germline V gene lookup returns CDR1 SEHNR and CDR2 FQNEAQ (reference sequence). A remark on this clonotype: The target antigen is unknown.

The source material was sorted CD4+, CD8+, or CD8+CD57+ T cells (not recorded which) from PBMCs. This clonotype was sampled from a human donor in good health. The V gene is TRBV7-9, the J gene TRBJ1-5, with D tentatively TRBD1 (5 bases). DNA for the CDR3: TGTGCCAGCAGCTTAGCTGGAGGGGACCAGCCCCAGCATTTT. Its protein product is CASSLAGGDQPQHF.